Reported below is one T cell receptor (beta chain). The data were taken from a study of blood T cell repertoires in COVID-19. Study details: T cells, B-cell-depleted T cells, or PBMCs provided the cDNA or gDNA that served as material.

Clones were read by immunoSEQ multiplex PCR, and TCRdb kept only the in-frame ones, dropping some. The sample lists some 190,000 clones, about 88% occurring once. The CDR3 extends over 14 amino acids. V was pared by 5 bases and J by 6 bases, with 14 bases between. The germline CDR1 and CDR2 sequences are LGHDT and YNNKEL (reference sequence). Sequencing was performed on peripheral blood. The receptor comes from a woman aged 80 or over with acute or convalescent COVID-19. V is TRBV3-1 (or the pseudogene TRBV3-2) and J is TRBJ1-5, with D possibly being TRBD1 (6 bases). CDR3 residues: CASSALARGQPQHF. The CDR3 DNA reads TGTGCCAGCAGCGCTTTGGCCAGGGGTCAGCCCCAGCATTTT.